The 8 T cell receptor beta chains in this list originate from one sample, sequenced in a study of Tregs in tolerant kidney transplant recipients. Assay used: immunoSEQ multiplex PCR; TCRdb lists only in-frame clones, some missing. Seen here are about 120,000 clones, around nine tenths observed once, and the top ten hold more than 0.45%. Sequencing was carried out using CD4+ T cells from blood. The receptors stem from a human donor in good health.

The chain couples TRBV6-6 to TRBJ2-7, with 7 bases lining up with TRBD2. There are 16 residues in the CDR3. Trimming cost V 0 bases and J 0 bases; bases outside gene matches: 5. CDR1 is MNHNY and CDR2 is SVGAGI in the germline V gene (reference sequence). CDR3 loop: CASSYSTASGSYEQYF. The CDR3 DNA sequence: TGTGCCAGCAGTTACTCAACTGCTAGCGGCTCCTACGAGCAGTACTTC.

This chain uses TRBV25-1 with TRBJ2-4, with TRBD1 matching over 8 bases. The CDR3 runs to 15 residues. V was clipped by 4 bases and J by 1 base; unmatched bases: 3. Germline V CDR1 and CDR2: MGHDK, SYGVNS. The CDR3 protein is CASSAQGAAKNIQYF. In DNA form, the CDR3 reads TGTGCCAGCAGTGCGCAGGGGGCCGCCAAAAACATTCAGTACTTC.

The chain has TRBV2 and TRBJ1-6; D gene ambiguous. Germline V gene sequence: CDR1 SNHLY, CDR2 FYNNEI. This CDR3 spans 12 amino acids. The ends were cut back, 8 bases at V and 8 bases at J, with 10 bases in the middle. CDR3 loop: CASGRPYSPLHF. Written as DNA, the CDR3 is TGTGCCAGCGGGAGGCCCTATTCACCCCTCCACTTT.

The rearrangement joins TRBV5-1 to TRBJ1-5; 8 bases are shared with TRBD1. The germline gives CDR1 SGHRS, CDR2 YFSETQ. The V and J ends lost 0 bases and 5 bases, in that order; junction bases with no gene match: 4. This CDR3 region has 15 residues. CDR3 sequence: CASSLAGQAHQPQHF. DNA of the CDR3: TGCGCCAGCAGCTTGGCGGGACAGGCCCATCAGCCCCAGCATTTT.

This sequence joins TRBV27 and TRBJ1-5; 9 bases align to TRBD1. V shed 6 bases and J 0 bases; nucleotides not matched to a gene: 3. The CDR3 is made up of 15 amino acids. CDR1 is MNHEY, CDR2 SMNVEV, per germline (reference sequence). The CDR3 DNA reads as TGTGCCAGCAGGGACAGGGGAATTAGCAATCAGCCCCAGCATTTT. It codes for CASRDRGISNQPQHF.

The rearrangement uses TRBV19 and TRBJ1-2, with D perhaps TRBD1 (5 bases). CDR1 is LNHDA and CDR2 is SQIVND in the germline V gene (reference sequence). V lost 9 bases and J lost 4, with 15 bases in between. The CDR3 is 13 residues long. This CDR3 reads CASRAAGLYGYTF. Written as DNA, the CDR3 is TGTGCCAGCCGGGCGGCGGGGCTCTATGGCTACACCTTC.

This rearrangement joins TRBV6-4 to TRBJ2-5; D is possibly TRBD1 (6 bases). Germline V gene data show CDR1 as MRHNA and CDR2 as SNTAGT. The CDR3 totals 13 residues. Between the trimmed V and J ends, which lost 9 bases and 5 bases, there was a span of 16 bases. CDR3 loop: CARQGAPWETQYF. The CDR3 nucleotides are TGTGCCAGACAGGGAGCCCCTTGGGAGACCCAGTACTTC.

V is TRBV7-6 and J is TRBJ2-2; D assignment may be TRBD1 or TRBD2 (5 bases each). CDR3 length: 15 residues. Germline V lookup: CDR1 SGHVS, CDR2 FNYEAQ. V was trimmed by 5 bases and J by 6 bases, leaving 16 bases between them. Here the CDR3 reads CASSSPRGLAGELFF. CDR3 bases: TGTGCCAGCAGCAGCCCCCGGGGCCTCGCCGGGGAGCTGTTTTTT.